Presented here are 16 T cell receptor beta chains from one specimen sequenced in a study of CD8 T cells in ankylosing spondylitis. TCRdb used MiXCR to reprocess the 5' RACE reads, holding one entry per CDR3 protein. The table lists about 170,000 distinct CDR3 sequences, approximately 20% of them singletons. Sequences were obtained from blood, either unsorted or a sorted T cell fraction (not recorded which). These receptors all stem from a male donor with ankylosing spondylitis or in good health (not recorded which).

The rearrangement joins TRBV7-7 to TRBJ2-2, with TRBD2 matching 7 bases. J lost 7 bases, V lost 4 bases, and 9 bases had no gene match. The CDR3 consists of 15 residues. The germline V gene has CDR1 SSHAT and CDR2 FNYEAQ (reference sequence). CDR3 amino acids: CASSSSGIGVGELFF. CDR3 DNA: TGTGCCAGCAGCTCAAGCGGGATAGGCGTCGGGGAGCTGTTTTTT.

This clonotype was recorded many times. This rearrangement joins TRBV29-1 to TRBJ2-3; TRBD1 aligns across 8 bases. Germline trimming cut 4 bases from V and 6 bases from J; bases unmatched to any gene: 15. The CDR3 totals 16 residues. Germline loops: CDR1 SQVTM, CDR2 ANQGSEA. The CDR3 bases are TGCAGCGTTGGGGGGACAGGAGACGCCGTTGAGGATACGCAGTATTTT. Protein: CSVGGTGDAVEDTQYF.

This clonotype was seen only a few times. The chain employs TRBV20-1 and TRBJ1-5; tentative D call: TRBD1 (5 bases). Trimming took off 2 bases at V and 5 bases at J, with 10 bases between the two ends. CDR1 is DFQATT and CDR2 is SNEGSKA in the germline V gene (reference sequence). The CDR3 has 13 residues. In DNA, the CDR3 is TGCAGTGCTAGACCAGGGTTGGATCAGCCCCAGCATTTT. It yields the protein CSARPGLDQPQHF.

Note on this clonotype: This may stem from a read error, because a much larger clone lies one nucleotide away. This rearrangement joins TRBV5-5 to TRBJ2-1; unclear D gene. Trimming took 0 bases from V and 13 from J, leaving 11 bases between them. The germline gives CDR1 SGHKS, CDR2 YYEKEE (reference sequence). The CDR3 has 12 amino acids. The CDR3 reads CASSLVRGDQFF. CDR3 nucleotides: TGTGCCAGCAGCTTGGTTCGTGGTGATCAGTTCTTC.

The rearrangement links TRBV19 to TRBJ2-3; D not resolved. Between the trimmed V and J ends, which lost 9 bases and 5 bases, there was a span of 9 bases. The CDR3 spans 11 residues. Germline CDR1 and CDR2: LNHDA and SQIVND (reference sequence). CDR3 nucleotide sequence: TGTGCCAGCTGGGCCGGAGATACGCAGTATTTT. It translates to CASWAGDTQYF. Full variable domain (missing parts from reference TRBV19 and TRBJ2-3): DGGITQSPKYLFRKEGQNVTLSCEQNLNHDAMYWYRQDPGQGLRLIYYSQIVNDFQKGDIAEGYSVSREKKESFPLTVTSAQKNPTAFYLCASWAGDTQYFGPGTRLTVL.

This clonotype was seen a handful of times. The chain recombines TRBV30 with TRBJ1-4, with D uncertain. Trimming removed 5 bases from V and 11 bases from J, with 15 bases in between. The germline gives CDR1 GTSNPN, CDR2 SVGIG (reference sequence). There are 12 residues in the CDR3. The CDR3 reads CAWQSKIRKLFF. The CDR3 nucleotides are TGTGCCTGGCAATCAAAAATTAGGAAACTGTTTTTT.

V and J are TRBV5-1 and TRBJ1-4; 9 bases fit TRBD1. With V trimmed by 3 bases and J by 10 bases, 10 bases remained unmatched. CDR1 SGHRS and CDR2 YFSETQ come from the germline V gene. The CDR3 is 15 residues long. The CDR3 DNA follows: TGCGCCAGCAGCTCGGGACAGGGTGCTTTCGCAAAACTGTTTTTT. Protein product: CASSSGQGAFAKLFF.

This clonotype has a handful of counts. V gene TRBV2 combines with J gene TRBJ2-1, with D uncertain. The CDR3 sequence is 11 residues long. Trimming pared 3 bases from V and 12 bases from J, leaving 9 bases between. Per the germline V gene, CDR1 is SNHLY and CDR2 is FYNNEI. The CDR3 DNA reads as TGTGCCAGCAGTGACCTGCCCACGCAGTTCTTC. Its translation: CASSDLPTQFF.

V gene TRBV29-1 combines with J gene TRBJ2-2; the match to TRBD1 covers 10 bases. The CDR3 totals 15 residues. J lost 0 bases, V lost 3 bases, and 1 base had no gene match. From germline, CDR1 is SQVTM and CDR2 ANQGSEA. CDR3 DNA: TGCAGCGTTGACGGGACAGGGGCGAACACCGGGGAGCTGTTTTTT. Translating gives CSVDGTGANTGELFF.

Ten or more counts support this clonotype. V gene TRBV20-1 combines with J gene TRBJ2-2; D uncertain. This CDR3 has 13 residues. Germline V lookup: CDR1 DFQATT, CDR2 SNEGSKA (reference sequence). V lost 3 bases to trimming and J lost 7 bases, with 12 bases between them. CDR3 in DNA: TGCAGTGCTAGGATATTGCTGGGCGGGGAGCTGTTTTTT. Protein: CSARILLGGELFF.

This clonotype was seen many times. J is TRBJ2-3 and V is TRBV12-3 or TRBV12-4, with 8 positions matching TRBD2. The V and J ends lost 7 bases and 1 base, in that order; junction bases with no gene match: 7. The CDR3 length is 15 residues. The CDR3 DNA is TGTGCCAGCACCGCCCTAGCGGGTGGCACAGATACGCAGTATTTT. Its translation: CASTALAGGTDTQYF.

In this sample, this clonotype turned up many times. The chain couples TRBV7-2 to TRBJ2-1; D ambiguous. Germline values: CDR1 SGHTA, CDR2 FQGNSA. Trimming stripped 6 bases from V and 9 bases from J, with 12 bases between. The CDR3 has 12 amino acids. The CDR3 region is CASSSSGVEQFF. CDR3 in DNA: TGTGCCAGCAGTTCCTCTGGCGTTGAGCAGTTCTTC.

This clonotype was counted between two and nine times. The chain recombines TRBV20-1 with TRBJ2-5; D uncertain. V shed 0 bases and J shed 1 base, with 9 bases lying between them. This CDR3 contains 14 residues. Germline V lookup: CDR1 DFQATT, CDR2 SNEGSKA (reference sequence). The CDR3 DNA is TGCAGTGCTAGAGAAAGGGTAGTCCAAGAGACCCAGTACTTC. Translating gives CSARERVVQETQYF.

This clonotype was recorded a few times. This sequence joins TRBV6-5 and TRBJ1-1, with TRBD1 as a possible D gene (5 bases). The germline CDR1 and CDR2 sequences are MNHEY and SVGAGI. V was cut by 4 bases and J by 2 bases, with 17 bases left in between. The CDR3 contains 16 residues. In DNA form, the CDR3 reads TGTGCCAGCAGTTTTGGGAGGGGTCAGGTTAACACTGAAGCTTTCTTT. Protein: CASSFGRGQVNTEAFF.

This clonotype has a count of ten or more. The V call is TRBV10-3, the J call TRBJ2-2, with D uncertain. Between the trimmed V and J ends, which lost 0 bases and 1 base, there was a span of 3 bases. The CDR3 is 14 residues long. Germline loops: CDR1 ENHRY, CDR2 SYGVKD. CDR3 nucleotide sequence: TGTGCCATCAGTGAGTCACAGAACACCGGGGAGCTGTTTTTT. It yields the protein CAISESQNTGELFF.

This clonotype was seen at least ten times. The V gene is TRBV25-1, the J gene TRBJ1-2, with D perhaps matching TRBD1 (5 bases). Deletions cut 1 base from V and 6 bases from J, with 12 bases between. The CDR3 is made up of 14 amino acids. The V gene's germline CDR1 is MGHDK and CDR2 SYGVNS. The CDR3 sequence: CASSESLGGDGYTF. The CDR3 DNA reads TGTGCCAGCAGTGAATCCTTGGGGGGTGATGGCTACACCTTC.